The next 10 T cell receptor beta chains were all read from a single sample in a study of blood T cells in healthy people across ages. Next came a second PCR, run for about 7 to 11 cycles, which used a sample-barcoded 5' primer along with a J-beta primer mix. Each CDR3 protein gets one entry after TCRdb re-called the 5' RACE reads with MiXCR. The table has over 1,200,000 distinct CDR3 sequences, around 55% seen once; the top ten hold more than 6%. The sample consisted of blood. The receptors were sampled from a man between 18 and 29 years old in good health.

V is TRBV2 and J is TRBJ2-2; D might be TRBD2 (7 bases). Per the germline V gene, CDR1 is SNHLY and CDR2 is FYNNEI. The CDR3 length is 16 residues. The ends were cut back, 5 bases at V and 6 bases at J, with 19 bases in the middle. The CDR3 coding sequence is TGTGCCAGCAGTTACAGGGTTATCCGGGAGGCCGGGGAGCTGTTTTTT. It is translated as CASSYRVIREAGELFF. The full variable domain, its missing parts supplied by reference TRBV2 and TRBJ2-2, is EPEVTQTPSHQVTQMGQEVILRCVPISNHLYFYWYRQILGQKVEFLVSFYNNEISEKSEIFDDQFSVERPDGSNFTLKIRSTKLEDSAMYFCASSYRVIREAGELFFGEGSRLTVL.

The genes are TRBV3-1 and TRBJ1-6; maybe TRBD1 (5 bases). CDR3 length equals 15 residues. V was trimmed by 6 bases and J by 6 bases, leaving 15 bases between them. Germline values: CDR1 LGHDT, CDR2 YNNKEL (reference sequence). The CDR3 protein is CASSTISRGNSPLHF. CDR3 DNA sequence: TGTGCCAGCAGTACAATTTCGAGGGGTAATTCACCCCTCCACTTT.

V is TRBV12-5 and J is TRBJ1-2, with 8 bases aligning to TRBD1. CDR3 length: 15 amino acids. The V segment lost 6 bases and the J segment 6 bases; nucleotides outside the gene matches: 12. Germline CDR1 reads LGHNT; CDR2 reads FRNRAP. CDR3 residues: CASGLSVQGADGYTF. DNA for the CDR3: TGTGCTAGTGGACTTTCAGTTCAGGGGGCGGATGGCTACACCTTC.

The sample holds a few counts of this clonotype. The chain joins TRBV20-1 to TRBJ2-7, with D hard to call. Per germline, CDR1 DFQATT and CDR2 SNEGSKA (reference sequence). The V end lost 6 bases, the J end lost 3 bases, and 15 bases lay between the germline ends. The CDR3 contains 13 residues. The CDR3 DNA reads as TGCAGTGCCACGCAGGACCGATACTACGAGCAGTACTTC. It specifies CSATQDRYYEQYF.

The chain employs TRBV5-1 and TRBJ2-7, with 8 bases aligning to TRBD1. CDR1 and CDR2 from the germline V gene are SGHRS and YFSETQ. The CDR3 extends over 15 amino acids. Trimming took 4 bases from V and 1 from J; bases not matched to a gene: 7. Here the CDR3 reads CASSGSTGGSYEQYF. DNA for the CDR3: TGCGCCAGCAGCGGAAGTACAGGGGGATCCTACGAGCAGTACTTC.

The CDR3 DNA sequence: TGTGCCAGCAGCTTTACTCTCGGGCCTAACAATGAGCAGTTCTTC. This gives the protein CASSFTLGPNNEQFF. The chain uses TRBV5-4 and TRBJ2-1, with D uncertain. Germline lookup yields CDR1 SGHNT and CDR2 YYREEE (reference sequence). The germline V and J ends were trimmed by 2 bases and 5 bases, with 14 bases remaining between them. The CDR3 consists of 15 residues.

This clonotype was found many times. The chain recombines TRBV12-3 or TRBV12-4 with TRBJ1-2; D is unclear. The CDR3 extends over 11 amino acids. Trimming took off 4 bases at V and 3 bases at J, with 3 bases between the two ends. CDR3 in DNA: TGTGCCAGCAGTTCAGACTATGGCTACACCTTC. Protein product: CASSSDYGYTF.

The J gene is TRBJ1-6, the V gene TRBV12-3 or TRBV12-4; D gene uncertain. This CDR3 is 16 amino acids long. V lost 4 bases to trimming and J lost 7 bases, with 17 bases between them. CDR3: CASSSPRAGSNSPLHF. The CDR3 DNA reads TGTGCCAGCAGTTCACCTAGGGCAGGTTCGAATTCACCCCTCCACTTT.

CDR3: CASSPPSGSANYGYTF. The CDR3 DNA reads as TGTGCCAGCAGCCCGCCGTCGGGGTCAGCTAACTATGGCTACACCTTC. V is TRBV5-5 and J is TRBJ1-2; D uncertain. The germline CDR1 and CDR2 sequences are SGHKS and YYEKEE (reference sequence). The CDR3 is 16 amino acids. V gave up 4 bases and J gave up 0 bases, with 16 bases separating them.

The CDR3 region has the DNA TGTGCCAGCTCGGGACCAATGGGACAGCAAGAGACCCAGTACTTC. Protein sequence: CASSGPMGQQETQYF. This chain links TRBV18 with TRBJ2-5, with TRBD1 identical over 7 bases. Germline-derived CDR1 and CDR2 are KGHSH and LQKENI. The CDR3 extends over 15 amino acids. V was clipped by 6 bases and J by 2 bases; unmatched bases: 9.